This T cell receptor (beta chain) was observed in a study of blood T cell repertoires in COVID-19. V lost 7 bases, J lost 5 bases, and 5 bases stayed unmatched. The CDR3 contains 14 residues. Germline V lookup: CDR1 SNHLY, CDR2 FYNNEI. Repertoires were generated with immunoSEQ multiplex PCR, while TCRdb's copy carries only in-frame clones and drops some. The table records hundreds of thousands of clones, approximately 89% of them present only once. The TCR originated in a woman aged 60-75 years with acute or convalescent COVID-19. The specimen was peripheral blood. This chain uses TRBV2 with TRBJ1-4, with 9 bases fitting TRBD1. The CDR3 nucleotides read TGTGCCAGCATCATTGGGACAGGGAATGAAAAACTGTTTTTT. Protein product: CASIIGTGNEKLFF.